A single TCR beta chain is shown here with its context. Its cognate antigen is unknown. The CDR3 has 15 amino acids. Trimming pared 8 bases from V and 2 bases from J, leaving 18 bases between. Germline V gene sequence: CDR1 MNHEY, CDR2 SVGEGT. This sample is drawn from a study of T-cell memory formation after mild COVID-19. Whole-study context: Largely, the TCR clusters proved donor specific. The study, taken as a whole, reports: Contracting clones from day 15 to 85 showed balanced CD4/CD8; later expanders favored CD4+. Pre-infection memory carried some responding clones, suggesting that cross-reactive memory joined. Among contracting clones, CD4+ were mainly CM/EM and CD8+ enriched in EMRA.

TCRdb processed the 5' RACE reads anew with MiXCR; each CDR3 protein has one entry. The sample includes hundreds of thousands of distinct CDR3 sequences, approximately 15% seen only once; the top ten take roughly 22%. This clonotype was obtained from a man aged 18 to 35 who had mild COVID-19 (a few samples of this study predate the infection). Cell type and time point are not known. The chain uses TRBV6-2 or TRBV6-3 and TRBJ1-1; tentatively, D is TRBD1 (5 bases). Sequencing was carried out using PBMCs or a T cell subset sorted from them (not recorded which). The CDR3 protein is CASAPEGKGNTEAFF. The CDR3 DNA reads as TGTGCCAGCGCCCCGGAGGGGAAAGGAAACACTGAAGCTTTCTTT.